This T cell receptor beta chain derives from a study of T cells expressing NK-cell markers. On the study more broadly: Seven HCMV-seropositive donors and one seronegative donor made up the eight sequenced donors.

The CDR3 is made up of 14 amino acids. Germline values: CDR1 KGHDR, CDR2 SFDVKD. Turning to this clonotype: The antigen is not known.

Whole-study results and caveats: The same clonotypes also predominated in the CD3+CD56-NKG2C+ fraction of a handful of donors. Among CD8+ T cells from about six donors, dominant NKG2C+ clonotypes accounted for 1.0-7.0%.

cDNA encoding TCR beta was synthesized via 5'RACE template switching incorporating UMIs. Reanalyzing the 5' RACE reads, TCRdb keeps one entry per CDR3 protein, without DNA. The sample includes roughly 180,000 distinct CDR3 sequences. Specimen: blood T cells: a sorted CD56 or NKG2C T cell subset, CD4+ or CD8+ T cells, or bulk PBMC T cells (not recorded which). The chain has TRBV24-1 and TRBJ2-1; TCRdb lists TRBD1, though no DNA is available to test this call. The sequence derives from a woman aged 18 to 75 in good health. The CDR3 reads CATSDPTGFNEQFF.